A single sample gave rise to the 23 T cell receptor beta chains below, sequenced in a study of blood T cells in healthy people across ages. A J-beta primer mix and a sample-barcoded 5' primer were used in a second PCR of roughly 6 to 11 cycles. TCRdb re-called the 5' RACE reads with MiXCR, one entry per CDR3 protein. The repertoire has hundreds of thousands of distinct CDR3 sequences, around half of them found once; the top ten carry roughly 24%. The sequenced sample consisted of blood. Receptors were obtained from a man older than 75 in good health.

The chain has TRBV10-3 and TRBJ2-1; 9 bases align to TRBD1. The length of the CDR3 is 16 residues. Germline V lookup: CDR1 ENHRY, CDR2 SYGVKD. V was pared by 0 bases and J by 8 bases, with 8 bases of the junction left unmatched. The CDR3 spells CAISESTGTGLDEQFF. The CDR3 nucleotides are TGTGCCATCAGTGAGTCGACGGGGACAGGGCTCGATGAGCAGTTCTTC.

V is TRBV20-1 and J is TRBJ2-7; D is possibly TRBD1 or TRBD2 (6 bases each). CDR3 length: 12 amino acids. The germline V gene has CDR1 DFQATT and CDR2 SNEGSKA (reference sequence). V was clipped by 3 bases and J by 7 bases, with 13 bases between them. This chain's CDR3 is CSASRGGNEQYF. Written as DNA, the CDR3 is TGCAGTGCTAGTAGAGGGGGGAATGAGCAGTACTTC.

The chain employs TRBV25-1 and TRBJ2-5; a possible D gene is TRBD1 (6 bases). There are 16 residues in the CDR3. Germline V lookup: CDR1 MGHDK, CDR2 SYGVNS. Trimming took off 3 bases at V and 1 base at J, with 15 bases between the two ends. The CDR3 nucleotides are TGTGCCAGCAGTGAGTCCAGGGGTCTTTTCCAAGAGACCCAGTACTTC. The encoded protein is CASSESRGLFQETQYF.

The chain uses TRBV20-1 and TRBJ2-1; 8 bases fit TRBD2. This CDR3 comprises 14 residues. Looked up from germline, CDR1 is DFQATT and CDR2 is SNEGSKA (reference sequence). V trimming: 1 base; J trimming: 13 bases; junction bases outside the gene matches: 12. The CDR3 DNA is TGCAGTGCTAGAGTTAGCGGGGATTGGGAGACCCAGTTCTTC. Translating gives CSARVSGDWETQFF.

This clonotype was detected only a few times. The chain has TRBV12-3 or TRBV12-4 and TRBJ2-3; D unresolved. The CDR3 is made up of 15 amino acids. Trimming removed 3 bases at V and 0 bases at J, with 10 bases between. The CDR3 region is CASSFGQTSTDTQYF. CDR3 nucleotides: TGTGCCAGCAGTTTCGGGCAGACTAGCACAGATACGCAGTATTTT.

Turning to this clonotype: Germline and junction disagree at one end, which may indicate a read error. The J gene is TRBJ1-4, the V gene TRBV12-3 or TRBV12-4, with 7 bases fitting TRBD1. The CDR3 has 15 residues. The CDR3 sequence is CASSTTGTVNEKLFF. The CDR3 DNA is TGTGCCAGCAGTACAACCGGGACAGTGAATGAAAAGCTGTTTTTT.

This clonotype was observed a single time. The chain combines TRBV30 with TRBJ2-2; D is ambiguous. CDR3 length: 13 residues. V dropped 5 bases and J dropped 7 bases, with 14 bases sitting between them. Per the germline V gene, CDR1 is GTSNPN and CDR2 is SVGIG (reference sequence). This chain's CDR3 is CAWGEGLVGELFF. CDR3 sequence (DNA): TGTGCCTGGGGGGAAGGGCTGGTCGGGGAGCTGTTTTTT.

The rearrangement joins TRBV18 to TRBJ2-7, with no clear D. The ends were cut back, 4 bases at V and 2 bases at J, with 12 bases in the middle. This CDR3 is built from 14 residues. Germline CDR1 reads KGHSH; CDR2 reads LQKENI. CDR3 loop: CASSLASSPYEQYF. Written as DNA, the CDR3 is TGTGCCAGCTCACTCGCGAGTAGTCCCTACGAGCAGTACTTC.

CDR3 in DNA: TGTGCCAGCAGCCCTTGGACGGATGCCTATGGCTACACCTTC. Protein: CASSPWTDAYGYTF. The V gene is TRBV3-1, the J gene TRBJ1-2; no clear D gene. Germline loops: CDR1 LGHDT, CDR2 YNNKEL (reference sequence). The ends were cut back, 4 bases at V and 4 bases at J, with 13 bases in the middle. The CDR3 length is 14 residues.

This clonotype was picked up a small number of times. The chain is built from TRBV7-2 and TRBJ2-3; no reliable D call. With 1 base removed from V and 5 bases from J, the gap between germline ends came to 7 bases. Germline loops: CDR1 SGHTA, CDR2 FQGNSA. The CDR3 totals 13 residues. DNA of the CDR3: TGTGCCAGCAGCTTAGGCCCACGAGATACGCAGTATTTT. This encodes CASSLGPRDTQYF.

J is TRBJ1-2 and V is TRBV28, with D unclear. Trimming pared 5 bases from V and 1 base from J, leaving 11 bases between. Looked up from germline, CDR1 is MDHEN and CDR2 is SYDVKM. This CDR3 is built from 14 residues. CDR3 loop: CASSNTEYNYGYTF. The DNA of the CDR3 is TGTGCCAGCAGTAACACGGAATATAACTATGGCTACACCTTC.

This clonotype turned up a few times. The rearrangement links TRBV7-2 to TRBJ2-4; 7 bases agree with TRBD2. CDR1 is SGHTA and CDR2 is FQGNSA in the germline V gene. Unmatched junction bases numbered 5, after V lost 2 bases and J lost 1 base. The CDR3 runs 16 residues. CDR3 bases: TGTGCCAGCAGCTTAATCCTAGCGGAGGCCAAAAACATTCAGTACTTC. Amino acids: CASSLILAEAKNIQYF.

This chain joins TRBV29-1 and TRBJ2-3; TRBD2 is a possible D gene (6 bases). CDR1 is SQVTM, CDR2 ANQGSEA, per germline. V lost 5 bases, J lost 3 bases, and 18 bases lay in between. The length of the CDR3 is 15 residues. The CDR3 protein is CSVQESSAGTDTQYF. The DNA of the CDR3 is TGCAGCGTTCAGGAATCTAGCGCAGGGACAGATACGCAGTATTTT.

The table lists this clonotype with a count of one. The genes are TRBV5-1 and TRBJ1-4; tentatively, D is TRBD1 (6 bases). V lost 4 bases, J lost 0 bases, and 13 bases lay in between. Germline CDR1 is SGHRS and CDR2 is YFSETQ. This CDR3 region has 16 residues. Here the CDR3 reads CASSPRTDATNEKLFF. In nucleotides, the CDR3 is TGCGCCAGCAGCCCAAGGACAGACGCAACTAATGAAAAACTGTTTTTT.

V is TRBV20-1 and J is TRBJ2-1; 10 bases match TRBD2. Germline V gene sequence: CDR1 DFQATT, CDR2 SNEGSKA (reference sequence). J gave up 6 bases and V 3 bases, and 11 bases lay outside the gene matches. The CDR3 has 16 amino acids. The CDR3 spells CSASSASGRRVNEQFF. As DNA, the CDR3 is TGCAGTGCTAGTTCGGCTAGCGGGAGAAGGGTCAATGAGCAGTTCTTC.

This clonotype was seen a few times. V and J are TRBV10-3 and TRBJ1-6, with TRBD1 matching over 8 bases. Per the germline V gene, CDR1 is ENHRY and CDR2 is SYGVKD. Trimming removed 3 bases from V and 9 bases from J; junction bases left unmatched: 1. The CDR3 loop spans 13 amino acids. The DNA of the CDR3 is TGTGCCATCAGTGACGACAGGGGTTCACCCCTCCACTTT. The encoded protein is CAISDDRGSPLHF.

This clonotype was seen more than once but under ten times. The chain is built from TRBV7-9 and TRBJ2-7; the match to TRBD2 covers 12 bases. V shed 2 bases, J shed 2 bases, and the junction held 1 base outside the gene matches. The germline CDR1 and CDR2 sequences are SEHNR and FQNEAQ (reference sequence). This CDR3 region has 15 residues. The CDR3 DNA reads as TGTGCCAGCAGCTTATGGACTAGCGGGGCCTACGAGCAGTACTTC. Its translation: CASSLWTSGAYEQYF. Complete variable domain (other parts from reference TRBV7-9 and TRBJ2-7): DTGVSQNPRHKITKRGQNVTFRCDPISEHNRLYWYRQTLGQGPEFLTYFQNEAQLEKSRLLSDRFSAERPKGSFSTLEIQRTEQGDSAMYLCASSLWTSGAYEQYFGPGTRLTVT.

Concerning this clonotype: A junction end diverges from the germline sequence, so it may reflect a read error. For the CDR3, the DNA is TGTGTCACCAGCAGAGATCCTGCCTATGAGCAGTTCTTC. This codes for CVTSRDPAYEQFF. This chain links TRBV15 with TRBJ2-1; D not resolved. This CDR3 spans 13 amino acids. Germline loops: CDR1 LNHNV, CDR2 YYDKDF (reference sequence). The full variable domain, rest sourced from reference TRBV15 and TRBJ2-1, is DAMVIQNPRYQVTQFGKPVTLSCSQTLNHNVMYWYQQKSSQAPKLLFHYYDKDFNNEADTPDNFQSRRPNTSFCFLDIRSPGLGDTAMYLCVTSRDPAYEQFFGPGTRLTVL.

This chain connects TRBV10-2 to TRBJ1-2; 9 bases are a match to TRBD1. The ends lost 5 bases at V and 5 bases at J; junction bases unmatched: 3. The CDR3 runs to 13 residues. The germline V gene encodes CDR1 WSHSY and CDR2 SAAADI. CDR3 coding DNA: TGCGCCAGCAGTTGGGACAGGGTTTATGGCTACACCTTC. This translates into CASSWDRVYGYTF.

A note on this clonotype: The junction does not match germline at one end; this may be a read error. The J gene is TRBJ2-2, the V gene TRBV20-1, with 11 bases fitting TRBD2. The CDR3 extends over 16 amino acids. From germline, CDR1 is DFQATT and CDR2 SNEGSKA (reference sequence). The chain's CDR3 is CSTRGALAGDAGELFF. CDR3 coding DNA: TGCAGTACTAGAGGGGCACTAGCGGGAGACGCCGGGGAGCTGTTTTTT.

The chain is built from TRBV4-3 and TRBJ2-7; D might be TRBD2 (6 bases). V lost 1 base and J 0 bases, leaving 7 bases between the germline ends. This CDR3 has 14 residues. Germline V gene lookup returns CDR1 LGHNA and CDR2 YSLEER. The DNA of the CDR3 is TGCGCCAGCAGCCAAGGGCGGGACTCCTACGAGCAGTACTTC. This sequence encodes CASSQGRDSYEQYF.

The V gene is TRBV7-2, the J gene TRBJ1-5, with unresolved D. The germline V gene has CDR1 SGHTA and CDR2 FQGNSA. CDR3 size: 16 residues. Trimming shortened V by 5 bases and J by 7 bases, and 21 bases separated the two germline ends. As DNA, the CDR3 is TGTGCCAGCAGCGCGAGCAGAACGGTACTCGGGCAGCCCCAGCATTTT. Amino acid sequence: CASSASRTVLGQPQHF.

The chain links TRBV7-2 to TRBJ2-1, with D possibly called TRBD1 or TRBD2 (5 bases each). There are 19 residues in the CDR3. The ends were cut back, 1 base at V and 7 bases at J, with 26 bases in the middle. Germline CDR1 reads SGHTA; CDR2 reads FQGNSA. The CDR3 here is CASSLDSRGSGWGINEQFF. In nucleotides, the CDR3 is TGTGCCAGCAGCTTAGATTCCCGTGGTTCGGGGTGGGGGATAAATGAGCAGTTCTTC.